One and the same sample provided the 9 T cell receptor beta chains below, sequenced in a study of tissue T cells after allogeneic stem cell transplantation. Sequenced by immunoSEQ multiplex PCR; TCRdb stores in-frame clones only, minus some. The table includes approximately 6,100 clones, roughly 42% detected once. Stated time point: mouse harvest day 7 after allogeneic transplant. Mouse grafts combined 10^7 T-cell-depleted bone marrow cells with 10^6 splenic CD5+ T cells. Sequencing input: skin. Every receptor here comes from a female BALB/c mouse given C57BL/6 T cells with graft-versus-host disease after an allogeneic hematopoietic cell transplant.

This clone was seen a handful of times. Mouse gene names and germline throughout. The CDR3 end falls 1 residue outside the read, so it is completed with the germline J gene. Within the sample, other DNA sequences also encode this same CDR3. This chain joins TRBV31 and TRBJ2-7; 8 positions agree with TRBD2. Germline V gene sequence: CDR1 GKSSPN, CDR2 SITVG. With 0 bases clipped from V and 0 bases from J, the junction kept 1 base outside the gene matches. The CDR3 covers 14 residues. CDR3 DNA, as far as it was read: TGTGCCTGGAGTCTCTGGGGGGACTCCTATGAACAGTAC. It codes for CAWSLWGDSYEQY. Given in full, the CDR3 is CAWSLWGDSYEQYF.

Turning to this clone: Gene names refer to mouse genes. The CDR3 extends 1 residue past the end of the read, so its final part is completed from the germline J gene. This chain uses TRBV15 with TRBJ2-1; D is possibly TRBD2 (7 bases). V was cut by 6 bases and J by 4 bases, with 13 bases left in between. CDR1 and CDR2 (germline): SGHND, FRSKSL. This CDR3 is built from 14 residues. The sequenced CDR3 bases are TGTGCCAGCAGACCGGGGGGCGCTTATGCTGAGCAGTTC. This gives the protein CASRPGGAYAEQF. The whole CDR3 sequence reads CASRPGGAYAEQFF.

This clone is labeled medium-sized (0.01 to 0.1%). Gene names denote mouse genes. The missing CDR3 end, 1 residue past where the read stops, is filled in from the germline J gene. The chain combines TRBV26 with TRBJ2-7; D unresolved. CDR1 is KGHPV and CDR2 is FQNQEV in the germline V gene (reference sequence). Trimming removed 1 base at V and 3 bases at J, with 1 base between. CDR3 size: 11 residues. Incomplete CDR3 DNA: TGTGCCAGCAGTCTGTACTATGAACAGTAC. Its translation: CASSLYYEQY. The entire CDR3 is CASSLYYEQYF.

In its sample, this clone was seen a few times. Germline and genes: mouse. The CDR3 extends 1 residue past the end of the read, so its final part is completed from the germline J gene. The rearrangement uses TRBV19 and TRBJ1-3; D not certain. This CDR3 contains 14 residues. Trimming removed 3 bases at V and 0 bases at J, with 7 bases between. Germline CDR1 is FNHDT and CDR2 is SITEND (reference sequence). This CDR3 reads CASSREDSGNTLYF. CDR3 bases read: TGTGCCAGCAGTAGGGAGGATTCTGGAAATACGCTCTAT. Looking up the rest from reference TRBV19 and TRBJ1-3 gives the full variable domain: GGIITQTPKFLIGQEGQKLTLKCQQNFNHDTMYWYRQDSGKGLRLIYYSITENDLQKGDLSEGYDASREKKSSFSLTVTSAQKNEMAVFLCASSREDSGNTLYFGEGSRLIVV.

About this clone: Genes here carry mouse names. From the germline J gene comes the end of the CDR3, since the read stops 1 residue before it. The V call is TRBV16, the J call TRBJ2-3, with 7 positions matching TRBD1. This CDR3 spans 14 amino acids. Germline V CDR1 and CDR2: SGHSA, FRNQAP. Trimming cost V 2 bases and J 2 bases; bases outside gene matches: 1. The CDR3 DNA, read in part, is TGTGCAAGCAGCTTAACAGGGGATGCAGAAACGCTGTAT. Translated: CASSLTGDAETLY. The CDR3, in full, reads CASSLTGDAETLYF.

With respect to this clone: Gene names follow the mouse nomenclature. The CDR3 goes on 1 residue after the read ends, and that part is filled in from the germline J gene. The genes are TRBV1 and TRBJ2-7; TRBD2 matches at 12 bases. Germline V gives CDR1 NSQYPW, CDR2 LRSPGD (reference sequence). V gave up 3 bases and J gave up 4 bases; unmatched junction bases: 4. The CDR3 is 15 amino acids. The CDR3 bases that were read are TGCACCTGCAGTGCGGGACTGGGGGGTTCTTATGAACAGTAC. This sequence encodes CTCSAGLGGSYEQY. In full, the CDR3 reads CTCSAGLGGSYEQYF.

This clone was counted only a few times. The genes are named according to mouse. Sequencing ends 1 residue short of the CDR3 end; the germline J gene provides the rest. This chain links TRBV5 with TRBJ2-7; TRBD1 might be the D (6 bases). Germline CDR1 is LGHNA and CDR2 is YNLKQL (reference sequence). V gave up 3 bases and J gave up 7 bases, with 10 bases separating them. This CDR3 has 12 amino acids. The CDR3: CASSQTGLEQYF. The covered CDR3 bases are TGTGCCAGCAGCCAGACAGGATTGGAACAGTAC.

This clone has only a few counts. Mouse gene names and germline throughout. The read comes to an end 1 residue before the CDR3 does, leaving the germline J gene to fill in the end. This rearrangement joins TRBV1 to TRBJ2-7, with D perhaps TRBD1 (6 bases). This CDR3 comprises 11 residues. CDR1 is NSQYPW, CDR2 LRSPGD, per germline (reference sequence). V gave up 5 bases and J gave up 6 bases, with 8 bases separating them. The chain's CDR3 is CTCSHRVEQYF. Partial CDR3 DNA: TGCACCTGCAGTCACAGGGTTGAACAGTAC.

This clone has more than one count but fewer than ten. The gene symbols are mouse symbols. The read terminates 1 residue ahead of where the CDR3 ends, so the germline J gene completes it. This sequence joins TRBV4 and TRBJ2-2; maybe TRBD1 (6 bases). The CDR3 contains 13 residues. Trimming cost V 5 bases and J 4 bases, with 8 bases left between them. Per germline, CDR1 LGHDT and CDR2 YNNKQL (reference sequence). The sequenced part of the CDR3 DNA is TGTGCCAGCAGCCGACAGGTCACCGGGCAGCTCTAC. Translating gives CASSRQVTGQLY. The full CDR3 protein is CASSRQVTGQLYF.